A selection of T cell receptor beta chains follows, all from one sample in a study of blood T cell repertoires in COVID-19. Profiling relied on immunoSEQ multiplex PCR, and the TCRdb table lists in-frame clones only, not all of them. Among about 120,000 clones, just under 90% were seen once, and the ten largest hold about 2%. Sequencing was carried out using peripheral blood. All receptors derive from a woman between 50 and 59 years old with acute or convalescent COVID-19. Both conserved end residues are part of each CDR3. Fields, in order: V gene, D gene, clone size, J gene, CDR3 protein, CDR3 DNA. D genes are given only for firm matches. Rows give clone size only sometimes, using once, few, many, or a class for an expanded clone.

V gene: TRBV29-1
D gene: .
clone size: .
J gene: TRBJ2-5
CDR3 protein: CSVEGVAPETQYF
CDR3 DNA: TGCAGCGTTGAAGGGGTAGCCCCAGAGACCCAGTACTTC

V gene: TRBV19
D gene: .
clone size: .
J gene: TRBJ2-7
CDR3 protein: CASSSQGYEQYF
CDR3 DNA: TGTGCCAGTAGTTCACAGGGCTACGAGCAGTACTTC

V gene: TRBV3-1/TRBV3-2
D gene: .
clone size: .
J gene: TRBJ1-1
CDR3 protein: CASTSGGVGGTEAFF
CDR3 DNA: TGTGCCAGCACCTCCGGGGGGGTAGGGGGCACTGAAGCTTTCTTT

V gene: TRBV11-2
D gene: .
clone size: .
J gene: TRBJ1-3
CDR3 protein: CASSFSGLSSGNTIYF
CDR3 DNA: TGTGCCAGCAGCTTTAGTGGACTGAGCTCTGGAAACACCATATATTTT

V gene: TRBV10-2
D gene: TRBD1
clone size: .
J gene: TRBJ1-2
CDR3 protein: CASSEVRDRVDGYTF
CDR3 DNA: TGCGCCAGCAGCGAAGTGCGGGACAGGGTGGATGGCTACACCTTC

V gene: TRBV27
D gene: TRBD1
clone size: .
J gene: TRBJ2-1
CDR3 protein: CASSWDSWGVNEQFF
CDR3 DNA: TGTGCCAGCAGTTGGGACAGTTGGGGCGTGAATGAGCAGTTCTTC

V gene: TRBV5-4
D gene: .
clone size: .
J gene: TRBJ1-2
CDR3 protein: CASSLDRDYGYTF
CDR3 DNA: TGTGCCAGCAGCTTGGACAGGGACTATGGCTACACCTTC

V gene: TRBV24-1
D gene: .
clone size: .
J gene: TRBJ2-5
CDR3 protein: CATSGPGEETQYF
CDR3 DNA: TGTGCCACCAGTGGCCCCGGGGAAGAGACCCAGTACTTC

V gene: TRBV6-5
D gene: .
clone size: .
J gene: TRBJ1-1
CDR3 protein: CASSYLQGPRTEAFF
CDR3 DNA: TGTGCCAGCAGTTATCTCCAGGGTCCAAGGACTGAAGCTTTCTTT

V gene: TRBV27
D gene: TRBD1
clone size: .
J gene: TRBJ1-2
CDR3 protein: CASSLRGTGDRYGYTF
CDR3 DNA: TGTGCCAGCAGTTTACGGGGAACAGGGGATCGCTATGGCTACACCTTC

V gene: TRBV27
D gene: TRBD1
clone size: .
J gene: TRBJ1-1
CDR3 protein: CASSFAGGKAFF
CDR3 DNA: TGTGCCAGCAGTTTCGCAGGGGGCAAAGCTTTCTTT

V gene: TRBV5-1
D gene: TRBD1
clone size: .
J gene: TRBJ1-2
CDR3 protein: CASSSQGRDDGYTF
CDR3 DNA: TGCGCCAGCAGCTCACAGGGGAGAGACGATGGCTACACCTTC

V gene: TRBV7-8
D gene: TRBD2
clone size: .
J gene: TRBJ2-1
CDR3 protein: CASSTLGSGDGEQFF
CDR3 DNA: TGTGCCAGCAGCACCCTGGGTAGCGGGGACGGTGAGCAGTTCTTC

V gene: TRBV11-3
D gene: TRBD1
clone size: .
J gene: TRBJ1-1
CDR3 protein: CASSKPGQGDTEAFF
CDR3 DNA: TGTGCCAGCAGCAAGCCGGGACAGGGGGACACTGAAGCTTTCTTT

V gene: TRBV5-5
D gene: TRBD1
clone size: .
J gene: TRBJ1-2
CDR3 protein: CASSLAYPGGNGYTF
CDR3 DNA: TGTGCCAGCAGCTTGGCCTACCCAGGGGGGAATGGCTACACCTTC

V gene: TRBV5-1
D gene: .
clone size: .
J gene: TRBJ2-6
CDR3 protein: CASSSTEGRSAGANVLTF
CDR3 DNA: TGCGCCAGCAGCTCCACGGAGGGAAGGTCGGCTGGGGCCAACGTCCTGACTTTC

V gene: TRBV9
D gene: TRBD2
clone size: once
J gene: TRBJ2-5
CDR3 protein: CASSVTSGVQETQYF
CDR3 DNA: TGTGCCAGCAGCGTAACTAGCGGGGTCCAAGAGACCCAGTACTTC

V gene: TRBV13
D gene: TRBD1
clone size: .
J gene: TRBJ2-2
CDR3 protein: CASSFLRTGNTGELFF
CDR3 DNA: TGTGCCAGCAGCTTCCTGAGGACAGGGAACACCGGGGAGCTGTTTTTT